The 18 T cell receptor beta chains listed next were all sequenced from one sample in a study of blood T cell repertoires in COVID-19. Here immunoSEQ multiplex PCR was the method, and the copy in TCRdb shows in-frame clones only, minus some. The table shows 350,000 or so clones, with around nine tenths occurring only once. The source material was PBMCs or T cells enriched from blood (not recorded which). The receptors shown here come from a woman in her 30s who had been exposed to COVID-19.

The V and J genes are TRBV5-1 and TRBJ2-7, with D unclear. Germline V gives CDR1 SGHRS, CDR2 YFSETQ. With 3 bases removed from V and 3 bases from J, the gap between germline ends came to 19 bases. CDR3 length: 16 amino acids. Here the CDR3 reads CASSSRQEMIVYEQYF. The CDR3, as DNA: TGCGCCAGCAGCTCCAGACAAGAGATGATCGTCTACGAGCAGTACTTC. Based on the CDR3 plus reference TRBV5-1 and TRBJ2-7, the full variable domain is KAGVTQTPRYLIKTRGQQVTLSCSPISGHRSVSWYQQTPGQGLQFLFEYFSETQRNKGNFPGRFSGRQFSNSRSEMNVSTLELGDSALYLCASSSRQEMIVYEQYFGPGTRLTVT.

The rearrangement uses TRBV10-1 and TRBJ2-7; 9 bases match TRBD1. Trimming at V came to 0 bases and at J to 6 bases, leaving 3 bases not matched to a gene. Germline CDR1 WNHNN, CDR2 SYGVQD (reference sequence). The length of the CDR3 is 14 residues. The chain's CDR3 is CASSESTGGGEQYF. The CDR3 nucleotides are TGCGCCAGCAGTGAGTCGACAGGGGGAGGCGAGCAGTACTTC.

The chain recombines TRBV5-6 with TRBJ1-5; the D gene is possibly TRBD1 (5 bases). The CDR3 spans 15 residues. Deletions cut 4 bases from V and 0 bases from J, with 11 bases between. The germline V gene has CDR1 SGHDT and CDR2 YYEEEE. CDR3 DNA sequence: TGTGCCAGCAGCCGGGGGAGTTATAGCAATCAGCCCCAGCATTTT. This translates into CASSRGSYSNQPQHF.

This clone was counted only a few times. The chain links TRBV7-8 to TRBJ2-1; TRBD2 is a possible D gene (7 bases). Trimming took off 8 bases at V and 4 bases at J, with 12 bases between the two ends. There are 13 residues in the CDR3. Germline V CDR1 and CDR2: SGHVS, FQNEAQ. CDR3 DNA: TGTGCCAGCTACAAGGGGGGGTACAATGAGCAGTTCTTC. Its translation: CASYKGGYNEQFF. The full variable domain, in which reference TRBV7-8 and TRBJ2-1 provide the parts outside the CDR3, is GAGVSQSPRYKVAKRGQDVALRCDPISGHVSLFWYQQALGQGPEFLTYFQNEAQLDKSGLPSDRFFAERPEGSVSTLKIQRTQQEDSAVYLCASYKGGYNEQFFGPGTRLTVL.

Details on this clone: One end of the junction is discordant with germline, which a read error may explain. The rearrangement joins TRBV12-3 or TRBV12-4 to TRBJ2-7, with D maybe TRBD1 (6 bases). This CDR3 spans 12 amino acids. The CDR3 nucleotides are TGTGCCAGCAGTTTACCCGACAGGCCCCGTAGTTTC. It specifies CASSLPDRPRSF.

The chain has TRBV28 and TRBJ2-5, with D possibly being TRBD1 (6 bases). Germline CDR1 MDHEN, CDR2 SYDVKM. Trimming stripped 4 bases from V and 5 bases from J, with 14 bases between. This CDR3 contains 14 residues. CDR3 DNA sequence: TGTGCCAGCAGTTCCAACAGGGTTCGGGAGACCCAGTACTTC. It translates to CASSSNRVRETQYF.

The gene calls are TRBV28 and TRBJ2-3; D is undetermined. V lost 2 bases and J 8 bases, leaving 14 bases between the germline ends. The CDR3 is 14 amino acids. CDR1 and CDR2 from the germline V gene are MDHEN and SYDVKM. CDR3 in amino acids: CASSLTQERGTQYF. The CDR3 DNA sequence: TGTGCCAGCAGTTTAACTCAAGAGCGTGGTACGCAGTATTTT.

V gene TRBV3-1 (or the pseudogene TRBV3-2) combines with J gene TRBJ2-1; 7 bases match TRBD2. This CDR3 contains 14 residues. Trimming took 4 bases from V and 6 from J; bases not matched to a gene: 6. CDR1 is LGHDT, CDR2 YNNKEL, per germline (reference sequence). The CDR3 DNA reads as TGTGCCAGCAGCCTAGCGGGTAGAGGCAATGAGCAGTTCTTC. Protein: CASSLAGRGNEQFF.

This clone was observed a single time. J is TRBJ1-4 and V is TRBV5-1, with D perhaps TRBD1 (6 bases). Germline V gives CDR1 SGHRS, CDR2 YFSETQ. CDR3 size: 14 residues. V lost 4 bases to trimming and J lost 8 bases, with 15 bases between them. CDR3 nucleotide sequence: TGCGCCAGCAGCATGGGGGCGGGAGACGAAAAACTGTTTTTT. It codes for CASSMGAGDEKLFF. The whole variable domain, filled in from reference TRBV5-1 and TRBJ1-4, reads KAGVTQTPRYLIKTRGQQVTLSCSPISGHRSVSWYQQTPGQGLQFLFEYFSETQRNKGNFPGRFSGRQFSNSRSEMNVSTLELGDSALYLCASSMGAGDEKLFFGSGTQLSVL.

The chain joins TRBV3-1 (or the pseudogene TRBV3-2) to TRBJ1-2; D might be TRBD1 (6 bases). The CDR3 contains 13 residues. Trimming stripped 5 bases from V and 2 bases from J, with 9 bases between. The germline V gene encodes CDR1 LGHDT and CDR2 YNNKEL (reference sequence). In nucleotides, the CDR3 is TGTGCCAGCAGCGCCGGGACAAACTATGGCTACACCTTC. It is translated as CASSAGTNYGYTF.

The chain employs TRBV5-1 and TRBJ2-3, with TRBD1 identical over 8 bases. Per germline, CDR1 SGHRS and CDR2 YFSETQ. The CDR3 is made up of 15 amino acids. Unmatched junction bases numbered 2, after V lost 1 base and J lost 1 base. CDR3 nucleotides: TGCGCCAGCAGCTTGACAGGGGGGCGCACAGATACGCAGTATTTT. Translation: CASSLTGGRTDTQYF.

The CDR3 DNA reads as TGTGCCAGCAGTTCGGACAGGGGGTGGGATTCACCCCTCCACTTT. This gives the protein CASSSDRGWDSPLHF. The rearrangement links TRBV28 to TRBJ1-6; 10 nucleotides match TRBD1. J gave up 8 bases and V 4 bases, and 5 bases lay outside the gene matches. Germline V gene sequence: CDR1 MDHEN, CDR2 SYDVKM. This CDR3 has 15 amino acids.

V is TRBV27 and J is TRBJ2-3, with 14 bases fitting TRBD2. The CDR3 sequence is 20 residues long. Trimming at V came to 6 bases and at J to 6 bases, leaving 20 bases not matched to a gene. Germline V gives CDR1 MNHEY, CDR2 SMNVEV (reference sequence). The CDR3 DNA sequence: TGTGCCAGCAGCCCCTGGGGGACTAGCGGGAGAGTAGGGGAATCGGATACGCAGTATTTT. Translated, it gives CASSPWGTSGRVGESDTQYF.

V gene TRBV18 combines with J gene TRBJ2-1; 7 positions agree with TRBD2. The junction had 7 bases not matched to a gene; V was cut back by 4 bases and J by 4 bases. The germline CDR1 and CDR2 sequences are KGHSH and LQKENI. CDR3 size: 15 residues. The chain's CDR3 is CASSLRGREYNEQFF. The CDR3 DNA sequence: TGTGCCAGCTCACTTCGAGGGAGGGAATACAATGAGCAGTTCTTC.

V gene TRBV2 combines with J gene TRBJ2-7, with 7 positions matching TRBD1. Trimming took 10 bases from V and 3 from J; bases not matched to a gene: 6. Per the germline V gene, CDR1 is SNHLY and CDR2 is FYNNEI. The CDR3 contains 12 residues. The CDR3 here is CATDRALYEQYF. The CDR3 nucleotides read TGTGCCACCGACAGGGCGCTCTACGAGCAGTACTTC.

The V call is TRBV10-1, the J call TRBJ2-1, with 11 bases fitting TRBD2. Trimming removed 2 bases from V and 0 bases from J; junction bases left unmatched: 9. Germline assignment: CDR1 WNHNN and CDR2 SYGVQD (reference sequence). The CDR3 totals 19 residues. This CDR3 reads CASSEMGLAGGSSYNEQFF. CDR3 coding DNA: TGCGCCAGCAGTGAGATGGGTCTAGCGGGGGGAAGCTCCTACAATGAGCAGTTCTTC.

This clone is a singleton in its sample. The chain joins TRBV11-3 to TRBJ2-1, with 8 bases aligning to TRBD2. Germline V gene data show CDR1 as SGHNT and CDR2 as YENEEA. This CDR3 contains 15 residues. With V trimmed by 0 bases and J by 6 bases, 4 bases remained unmatched. The CDR3 nucleotides are TGTGCCAGCAGCTTAGAGTCAGCGGGAGTCAATGAGCAGTTCTTC. Translated, it gives CASSLESAGVNEQFF.

This clone has a single count. J is TRBJ1-1 and V is TRBV18; D may be TRBD1 (6 bases). The CDR3 runs to 13 residues. Per germline, CDR1 KGHSH and CDR2 LQKENI. Trimming took off 4 bases at V and 3 bases at J, with 9 bases between the two ends. CDR3 region: CASSQNRDTEAFF. CDR3 DNA sequence: TGTGCCAGCTCACAAAACAGGGACACTGAAGCTTTCTTT.